The sequence of this T cell receptor beta chain was determined in a study of blood T cell repertoires in COVID-19. CDR1 and CDR2 (germline): GTSNPN, SVGIG (reference sequence). V dropped 0 bases and J dropped 3 bases, with 14 bases sitting between them. This CDR3 spans 15 amino acids. Data came from immunoSEQ multiplex PCR; TCRdb stores just in-frame clones and leaves some out. The sample records a few hundred thousand clones, 75% to 90% being singletons. The sequence derives from a young man who had recovered from COVID-19. The rearrangement links TRBV30 to TRBJ1-2; D is uncertain. The sequenced sample consisted of PBMCs or T cells enriched from blood (not recorded which). Written as DNA, the CDR3 is TGTGCCTGGAGTGTACGATGGGCCAAGTACTATGGCTACACCTTC. It translates to CAWSVRWAKYYGYTF.